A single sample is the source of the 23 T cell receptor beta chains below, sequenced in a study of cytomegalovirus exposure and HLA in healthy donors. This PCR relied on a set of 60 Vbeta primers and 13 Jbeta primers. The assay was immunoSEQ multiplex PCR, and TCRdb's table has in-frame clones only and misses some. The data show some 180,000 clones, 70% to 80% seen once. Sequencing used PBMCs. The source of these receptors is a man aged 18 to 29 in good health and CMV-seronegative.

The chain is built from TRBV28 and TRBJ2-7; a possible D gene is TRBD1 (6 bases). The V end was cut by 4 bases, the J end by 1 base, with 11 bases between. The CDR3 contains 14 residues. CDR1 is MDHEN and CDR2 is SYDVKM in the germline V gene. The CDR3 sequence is CASSSDSSSYEQYF. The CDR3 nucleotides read TGTGCCAGCAGTTCGGACAGCTCATCCTACGAGCAGTACTTC.

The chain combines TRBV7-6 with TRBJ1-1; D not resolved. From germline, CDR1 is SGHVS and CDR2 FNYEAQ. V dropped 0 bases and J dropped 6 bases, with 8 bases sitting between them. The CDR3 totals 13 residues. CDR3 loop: CASSLADASEAFF. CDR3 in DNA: TGTGCCAGCAGCTTAGCCGATGCGTCTGAAGCTTTCTTT.

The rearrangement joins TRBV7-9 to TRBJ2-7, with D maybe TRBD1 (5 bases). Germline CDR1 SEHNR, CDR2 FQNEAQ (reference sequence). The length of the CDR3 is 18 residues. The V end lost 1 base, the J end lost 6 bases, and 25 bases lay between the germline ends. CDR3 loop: CASSLVSGRAIVPREQYF. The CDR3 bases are TGTGCCAGCAGCTTAGTTTCCGGCAGGGCAATTGTACCTCGCGAGCAGTACTTC.

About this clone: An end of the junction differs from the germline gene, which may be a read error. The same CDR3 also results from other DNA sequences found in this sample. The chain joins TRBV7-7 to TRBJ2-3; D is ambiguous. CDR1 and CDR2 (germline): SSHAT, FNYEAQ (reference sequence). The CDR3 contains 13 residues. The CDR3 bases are TGTGCTAGCAGCTCAGACATGGCAGATACGCAGTATTTT. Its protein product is CASSSDMADTQYF.

CDR3 DNA: TGTGCCTCCCAGGGGCTAGCGGGAGGGCCAGGGGGAACCGGGGAGCTGTTTTTT. This encodes CASQGLAGGPGGTGELFF. This chain connects TRBV10-3 to TRBJ2-2, with TRBD2 matching 12 bases. Germline V gives CDR1 ENHRY, CDR2 SYGVKD. With 11 bases clipped from V and 5 bases from J, the junction kept 18 bases outside the gene matches. There are 18 residues in the CDR3.

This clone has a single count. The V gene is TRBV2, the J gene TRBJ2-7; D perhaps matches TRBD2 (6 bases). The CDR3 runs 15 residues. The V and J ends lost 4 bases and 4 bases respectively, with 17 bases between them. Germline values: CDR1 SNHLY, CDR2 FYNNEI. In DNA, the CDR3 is TGTGCCAGCAGTGCCCCCCGCGGGACCGCATACGAGCAGTACTTC. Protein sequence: CASSAPRGTAYEQYF.

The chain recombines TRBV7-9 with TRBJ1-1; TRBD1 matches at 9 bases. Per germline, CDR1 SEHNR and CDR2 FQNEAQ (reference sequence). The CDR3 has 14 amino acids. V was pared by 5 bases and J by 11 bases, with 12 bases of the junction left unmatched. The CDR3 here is CASSPTEHRGLAFF. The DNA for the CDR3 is TGTGCCAGCAGCCCTACCGAGCACAGGGGGCTGGCTTTCTTT.

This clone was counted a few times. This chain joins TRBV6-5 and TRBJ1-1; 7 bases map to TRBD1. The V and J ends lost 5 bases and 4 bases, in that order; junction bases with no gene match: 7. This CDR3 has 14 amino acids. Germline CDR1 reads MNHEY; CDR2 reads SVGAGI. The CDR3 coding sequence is TGTGCCAGCAGTGGACAGGTCCAAGCCACTGAAGCTTTCTTT. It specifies CASSGQVQATEAFF.

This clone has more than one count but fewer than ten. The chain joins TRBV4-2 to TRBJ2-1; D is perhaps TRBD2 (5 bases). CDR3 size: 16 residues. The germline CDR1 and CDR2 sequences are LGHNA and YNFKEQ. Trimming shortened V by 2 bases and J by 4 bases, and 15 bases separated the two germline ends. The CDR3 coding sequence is TGTGCCAGCAGCCAATTCGGGCTAGGAGGATACAATGAGCAGTTCTTC. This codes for CASSQFGLGGYNEQFF.

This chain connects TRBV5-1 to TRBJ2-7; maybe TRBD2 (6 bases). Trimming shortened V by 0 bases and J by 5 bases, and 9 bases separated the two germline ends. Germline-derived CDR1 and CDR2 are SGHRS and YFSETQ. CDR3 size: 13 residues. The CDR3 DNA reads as TGCGCCAGCAGCTTGGCAGGAGGGCACGAGCAGTACTTC. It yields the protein CASSLAGGHEQYF.

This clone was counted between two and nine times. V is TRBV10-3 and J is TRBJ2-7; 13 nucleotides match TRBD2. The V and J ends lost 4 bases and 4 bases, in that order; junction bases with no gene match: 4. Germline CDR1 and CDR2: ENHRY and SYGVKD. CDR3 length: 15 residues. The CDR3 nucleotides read TGTGCCATCAGTGGGACTAGCGGGAGTGTATACGAGCAGTACTTC. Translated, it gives CAISGTSGSVYEQYF.

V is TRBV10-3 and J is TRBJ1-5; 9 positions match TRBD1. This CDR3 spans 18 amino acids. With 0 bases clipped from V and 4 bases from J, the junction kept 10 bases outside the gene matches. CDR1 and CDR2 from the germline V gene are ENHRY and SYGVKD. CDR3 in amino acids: CAISESSGQGRRNQPQHF. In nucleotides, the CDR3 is TGTGCCATCAGTGAGTCATCGGGACAGGGCCGGAGGAATCAGCCCCAGCATTTT.

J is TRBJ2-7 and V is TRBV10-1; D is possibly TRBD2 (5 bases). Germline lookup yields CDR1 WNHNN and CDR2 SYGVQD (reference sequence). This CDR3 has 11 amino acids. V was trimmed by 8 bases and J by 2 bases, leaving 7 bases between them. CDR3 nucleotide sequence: TGCGCCAGCGGGAGCACCTACGAGCAGTACTTC. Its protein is CASGSTYEQYF.

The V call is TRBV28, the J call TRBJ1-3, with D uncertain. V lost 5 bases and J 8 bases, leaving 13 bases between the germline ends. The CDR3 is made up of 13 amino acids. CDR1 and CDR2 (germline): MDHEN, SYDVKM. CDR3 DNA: TGTGCCAGCAGTCCCCCTAGGTGGGACACCATATATTTT. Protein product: CASSPPRWDTIYF.

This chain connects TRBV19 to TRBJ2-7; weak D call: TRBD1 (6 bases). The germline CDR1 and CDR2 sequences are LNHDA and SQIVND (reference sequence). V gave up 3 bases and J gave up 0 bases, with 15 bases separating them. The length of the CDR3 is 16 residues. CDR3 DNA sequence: TGTGCCAGTAGTATTGCAGGGGCAGGGAACTCCTACGAGCAGTACTTC. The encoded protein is CASSIAGAGNSYEQYF.

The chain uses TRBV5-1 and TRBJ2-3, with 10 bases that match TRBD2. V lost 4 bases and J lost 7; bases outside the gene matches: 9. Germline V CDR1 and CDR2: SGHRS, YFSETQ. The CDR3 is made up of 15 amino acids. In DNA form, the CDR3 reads TGCGCCAGCAGCCAGACTAGCGGGCTCTTTAATACGCAGTATTTT. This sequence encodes CASSQTSGLFNTQYF.

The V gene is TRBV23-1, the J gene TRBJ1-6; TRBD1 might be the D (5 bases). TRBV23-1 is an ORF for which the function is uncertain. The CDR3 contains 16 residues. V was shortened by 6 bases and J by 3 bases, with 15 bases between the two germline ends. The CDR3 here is CASSLETASYNSPLHF. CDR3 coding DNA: TGCGCCAGCAGCCTAGAGACAGCAAGCTATAATTCACCCCTCCACTTT.

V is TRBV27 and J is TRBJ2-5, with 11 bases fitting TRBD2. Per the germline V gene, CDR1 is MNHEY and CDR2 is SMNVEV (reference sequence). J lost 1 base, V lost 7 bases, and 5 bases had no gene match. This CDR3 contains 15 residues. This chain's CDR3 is CASNIAGGSQETQYF. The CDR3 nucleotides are TGTGCCAGCAATATAGCGGGGGGGTCCCAAGAGACCCAGTACTTC.

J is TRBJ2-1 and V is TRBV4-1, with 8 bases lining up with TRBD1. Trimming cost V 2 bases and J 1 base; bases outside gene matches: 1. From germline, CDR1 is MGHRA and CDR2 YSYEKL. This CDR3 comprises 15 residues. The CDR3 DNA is TGCGCCAGCAGCCAACAGGGGGCATCCTACAATGAGCAGTTCTTC. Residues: CASSQQGASYNEQFF.

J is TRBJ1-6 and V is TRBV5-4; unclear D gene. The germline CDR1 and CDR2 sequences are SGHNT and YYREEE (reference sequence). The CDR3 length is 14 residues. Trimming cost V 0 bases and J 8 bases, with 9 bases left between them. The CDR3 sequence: CASSLGPSYSPLHF. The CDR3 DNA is TGTGCCAGCAGCTTGGGTCCCAGTTATTCACCCCTCCACTTT. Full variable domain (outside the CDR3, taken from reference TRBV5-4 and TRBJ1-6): ETGVTQSPTHLIKTRGQQVTLRCSSQSGHNTVSWYQQALGQGPQFIFQYYREEENGRGNFPPRFSGLQFPNYSSELNVNALELDDSALYLCASSLGPSYSPLHFGNGTRLTVT.

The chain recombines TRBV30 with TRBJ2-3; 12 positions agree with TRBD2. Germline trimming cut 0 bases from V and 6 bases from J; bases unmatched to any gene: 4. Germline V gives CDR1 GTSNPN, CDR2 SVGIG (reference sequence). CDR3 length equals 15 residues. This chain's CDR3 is CAWSVLAGGRDTQYF. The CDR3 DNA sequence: TGTGCCTGGAGTGTACTAGCGGGGGGACGGGATACGCAGTATTTT. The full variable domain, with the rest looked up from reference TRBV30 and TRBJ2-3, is SQTIHQWPATLVQPVGSPLSLECTVEGTSNPNLYWYRQAAGRGLQLLFYSVGIGQISSEVPQNLSASRPQDRQFILSSKKLLLSDSGFYLCAWSVLAGGRDTQYFGPGTRLTVL.

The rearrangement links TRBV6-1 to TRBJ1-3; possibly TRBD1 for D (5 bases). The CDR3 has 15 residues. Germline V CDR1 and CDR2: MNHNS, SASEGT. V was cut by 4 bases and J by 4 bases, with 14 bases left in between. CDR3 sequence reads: CASSVKRGGGNTIYF. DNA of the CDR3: TGTGCCAGCAGTGTAAAAAGGGGTGGGGGAAACACCATATATTTT.

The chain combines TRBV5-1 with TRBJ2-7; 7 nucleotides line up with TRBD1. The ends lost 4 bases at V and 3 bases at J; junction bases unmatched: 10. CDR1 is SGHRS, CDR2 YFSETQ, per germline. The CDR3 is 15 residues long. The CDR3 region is CASSPSPGQLYEQYF. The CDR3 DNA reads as TGCGCCAGCAGCCCCTCTCCGGGACAGCTCTACGAGCAGTACTTC.